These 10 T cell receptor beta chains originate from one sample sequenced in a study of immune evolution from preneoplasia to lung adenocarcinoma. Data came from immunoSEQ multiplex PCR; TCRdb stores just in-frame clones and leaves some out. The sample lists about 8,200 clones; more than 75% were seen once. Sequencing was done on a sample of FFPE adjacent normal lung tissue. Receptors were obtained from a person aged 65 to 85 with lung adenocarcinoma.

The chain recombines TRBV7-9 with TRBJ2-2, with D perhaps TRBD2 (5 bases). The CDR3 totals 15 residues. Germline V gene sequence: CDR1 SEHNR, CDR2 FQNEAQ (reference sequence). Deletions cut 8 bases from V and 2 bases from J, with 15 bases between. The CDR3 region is CASENGNLNTGELFF. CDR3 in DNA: TGTGCCAGCGAAAACGGGAACTTAAACACCGGGGAGCTGTTTTTT.

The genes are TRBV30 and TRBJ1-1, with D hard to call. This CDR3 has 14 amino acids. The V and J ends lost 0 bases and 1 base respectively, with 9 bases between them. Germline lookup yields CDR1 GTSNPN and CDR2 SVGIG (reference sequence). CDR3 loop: CAWSVRGRNTEAFF. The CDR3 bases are TGTGCCTGGAGTGTACGTGGGCGGAACACTGAAGCTTTCTTT.

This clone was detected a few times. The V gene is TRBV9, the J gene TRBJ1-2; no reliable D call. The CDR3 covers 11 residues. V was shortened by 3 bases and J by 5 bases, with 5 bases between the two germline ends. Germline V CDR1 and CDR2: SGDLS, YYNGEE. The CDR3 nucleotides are TGTGCCAGCAGCGGTGAGTATGGCTACACCTTC. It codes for CASSGEYGYTF.

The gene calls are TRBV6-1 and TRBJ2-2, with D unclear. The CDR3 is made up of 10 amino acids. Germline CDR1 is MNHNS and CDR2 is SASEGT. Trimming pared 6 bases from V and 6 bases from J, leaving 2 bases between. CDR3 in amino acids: CASRAGELFF. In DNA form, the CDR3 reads TGTGCCAGCAGGGCCGGGGAGCTGTTTTTT.

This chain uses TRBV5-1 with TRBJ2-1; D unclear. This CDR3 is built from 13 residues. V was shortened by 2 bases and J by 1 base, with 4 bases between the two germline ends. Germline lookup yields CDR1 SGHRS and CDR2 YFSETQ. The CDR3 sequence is CASSFLSYNEQFF. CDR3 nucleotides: TGCGCCAGCAGCTTTCTATCCTACAATGAGCAGTTCTTC.

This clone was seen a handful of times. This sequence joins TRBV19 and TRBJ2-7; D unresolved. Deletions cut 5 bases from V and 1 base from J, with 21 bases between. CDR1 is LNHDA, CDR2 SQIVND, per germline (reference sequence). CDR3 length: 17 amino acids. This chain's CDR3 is CASSLTSLSGTSYEQYF. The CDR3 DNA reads TGTGCCAGTAGTCTGACTTCACTAAGTGGTACATCCTACGAGCAGTACTTC.

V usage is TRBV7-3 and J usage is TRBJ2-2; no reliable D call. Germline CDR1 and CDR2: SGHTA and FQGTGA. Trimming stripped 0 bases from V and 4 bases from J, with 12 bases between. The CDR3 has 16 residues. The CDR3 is CASSLTSSRGTGELFF. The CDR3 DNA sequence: TGTGCCAGCAGCTTAACATCCAGCCGAGGCACCGGGGAGCTGTTTTTT.

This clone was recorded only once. CDR3 protein: CASSQDGVFNEKLFF. The CDR3 DNA reads TGCGCCAGCAGCCAAGATGGCGTTTTTAATGAAAAACTGTTTTTT. This rearrangement joins TRBV4-1 to TRBJ1-4; D unclear. CDR1 is MGHRA and CDR2 is YSYEKL in the germline V gene. Trimming left V 0 bases short and J 4 bases short, with 9 bases between. The CDR3 is made up of 15 amino acids.

This chain's CDR3 is CAISETGPYGYTF. Here the CDR3 DNA reads TGTGCCATCAGCGAAACAGGGCCCTATGGCTACACCTTC. The chain joins TRBV10-3 to TRBJ1-2, with a tentative D call TRBD1 (6 bases). V dropped 6 bases and J dropped 4 bases, with 12 bases sitting between them. The germline V gene has CDR1 ENHRY and CDR2 SYGVKD. The CDR3 loop spans 13 amino acids.

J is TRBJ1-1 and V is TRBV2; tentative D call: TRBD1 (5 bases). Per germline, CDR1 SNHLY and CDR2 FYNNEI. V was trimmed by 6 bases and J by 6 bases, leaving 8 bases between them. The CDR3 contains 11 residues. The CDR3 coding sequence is TGTGCCAGCAGGACGGGGGCTGAAGCTTTCTTT. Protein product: CASRTGAEAFF.